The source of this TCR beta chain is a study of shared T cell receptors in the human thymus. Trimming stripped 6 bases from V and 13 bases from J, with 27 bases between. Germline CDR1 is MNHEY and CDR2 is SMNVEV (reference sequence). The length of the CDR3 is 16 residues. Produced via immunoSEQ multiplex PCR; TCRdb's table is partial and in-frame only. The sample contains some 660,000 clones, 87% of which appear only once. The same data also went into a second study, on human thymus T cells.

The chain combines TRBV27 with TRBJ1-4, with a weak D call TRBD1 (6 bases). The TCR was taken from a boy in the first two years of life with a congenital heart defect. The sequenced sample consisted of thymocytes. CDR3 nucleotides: TGTGCCAGCAGCTATACCAGGGGACCACTTAAGGGGACACTGTTTTTT. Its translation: CASSYTRGPLKGTLFF.